This T cell receptor (beta chain) stems from a study of shared clonotypes between healthy human individuals. On the study more broadly: With ages of 18 to 49, the donors were a couple of women and a few men. Donors had three CD4 naive, three CD4 memory, two CD8 naive and one CD8 memory plate apiece. Points from the study as a whole: Naive subsets usually exceeded memory subsets in estimated richness.

At the deep level, the assay was run. Profiled with immunoSEQ multiplex PCR; TCRdb holds only in-frame clones, not every one. The sample lists about 2 million clones, about 95% occurring once. To note about this clone: Its antigen is not known.

Trimming left V 5 bases short and J 3 bases short, with 11 bases between. The CDR3 length is 13 residues. Germline assignment: CDR1 KGHSH and CDR2 LQKENI. As defined, naive CD8 cells were CD45RO-negative and positively selected for CCR7, with terminally differentiated effector memory CD45RA+ cells excluded. The sample consisted of naive CD8+ T cells sorted from blood. The chain employs TRBV18 and TRBJ2-7, with D perhaps matching TRBD1 or TRBD2 (5 bases each). This sequence originates from a man aged 18 to 30 in good health. CDR3 residues: CASSGAEDYEQYF. CDR3 DNA sequence: TGTGCCAGCTCAGGGGCGGAGGACTACGAGCAGTACTTC.